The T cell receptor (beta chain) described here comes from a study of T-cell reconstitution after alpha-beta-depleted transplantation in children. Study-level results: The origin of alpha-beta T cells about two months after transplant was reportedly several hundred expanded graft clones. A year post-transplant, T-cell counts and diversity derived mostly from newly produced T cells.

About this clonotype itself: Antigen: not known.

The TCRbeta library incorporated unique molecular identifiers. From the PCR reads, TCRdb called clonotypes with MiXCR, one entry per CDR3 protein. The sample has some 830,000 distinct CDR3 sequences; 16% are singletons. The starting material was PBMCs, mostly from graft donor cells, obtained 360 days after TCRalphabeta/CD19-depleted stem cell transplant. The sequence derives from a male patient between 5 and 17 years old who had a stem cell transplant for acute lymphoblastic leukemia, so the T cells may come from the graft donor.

The CDR3, as DNA: TGTGCCAGCAGTTTAGTGCAGGGGGCAGGAACTGAAGCTTTCTTT. This encodes CASSLVQGAGTEAFF. The chain links TRBV12-3 or TRBV12-4 to TRBJ1-1, with TRBD1 matching over 8 bases. V was clipped by 1 base and J by 5 bases; unmatched bases: 6. CDR3 length equals 15 residues.